These 2 T cell receptor beta chains originate from one sample sequenced in a study of blood T cell repertoires in COVID-19 (dated by TCRdb to the early 2020s). Libraries were built with the immunoSEQ multiplex PCR assay. The table was pulled from immuneACCESS by TCRdb, which kept in-frame rearrangements only. Such tables lose some clones; where checked, under half of the loss comes from unresolved V genes, and the rest has no known cause. For this sample there are around 320,000 clones; over 85% appear just once. The leading ten clones occupy around 10% of the sample. The sequenced sample was peripheral blood. The receptors here all came from a woman in her twenties or thirties with COVID-19, enrolled during active disease.

This clone has only one observation. This chain links TRBV2 with TRBJ1-6; no definite D call. The CDR3 is made up of 15 amino acids. V was cut by 2 bases and J by 1 base, with 6 bases left in between. Germline V gene data show CDR1 as SNHLY and CDR2 as FYNNEI. CDR3 DNA sequence: TGTGCCAGCAGTGAAATGAGGTCCTATAATTCACCCCTCCACTTT. Protein product: CASSEMRSYNSPLHF.

The V gene is TRBV5-1, the J gene TRBJ2-1, with a tentative D call TRBD1 (5 bases). There are 12 residues in the CDR3. V was pared by 3 bases and J by 9 bases, with 10 bases between. Germline V gene data show CDR1 as SGHRS and CDR2 as YFSETQ. CDR3 DNA: TGCGCCAGCAGCTACGACAGCCGTGAGCAGTTCTTC. The encoded protein is CASSYDSREQFF.